The clone carrying this T cell receptor beta chain was detected many times. The antigen remains unidentified. These data belong to a study of Graves' ophthalmopathy and Graves' hyperthyroidism. Beta-chain TCR CDR3 regions were amplified from RNA transcripts. Second-round multiplex PCR followed a first-round RT-PCR using HTBI primers. TCRdb reanalysed the multiplex PCR reads using MiXCR and keeps one entry per CDR3 protein. The sample records roughly 300,000 distinct CDR3 sequences, about 17% being singletons. V gave up 7 bases and J gave up 6 bases, with 12 bases separating them. CDR1 is MDHEN and CDR2 is SYDVKM in the germline V gene. The CDR3 loop spans 12 amino acids. Whole-study findings and limits: Distinction of ophthalmopathy from stable hyperthyroidism by a 13-signature model reached approximately 89% sensitivity and roughly 78% specificity.

The clonotype originates from an adult man with Graves' ophthalmopathy. V usage is TRBV28 and J usage is TRBJ1-1; the D gene is possibly TRBD1 (6 bases). Source material: peripheral blood. The DNA for the CDR3 is TGTGCCAGCACCAAACAGGGTGCTGAAGCTTTCTTT. Translation gives CASTKQGAEAFF.